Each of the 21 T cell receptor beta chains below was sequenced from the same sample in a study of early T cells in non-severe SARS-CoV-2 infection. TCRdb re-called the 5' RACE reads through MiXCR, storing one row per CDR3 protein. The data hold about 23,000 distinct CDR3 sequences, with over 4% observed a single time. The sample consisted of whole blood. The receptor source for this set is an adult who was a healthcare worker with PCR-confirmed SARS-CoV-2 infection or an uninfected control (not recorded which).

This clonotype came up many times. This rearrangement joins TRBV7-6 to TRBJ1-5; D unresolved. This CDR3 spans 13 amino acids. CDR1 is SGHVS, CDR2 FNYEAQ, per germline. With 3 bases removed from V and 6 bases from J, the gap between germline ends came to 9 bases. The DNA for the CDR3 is TGTGCCAGCAGCTTGGGTCGGTTTCAGCCCCAGCATTTT. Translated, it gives CASSLGRFQPQHF.

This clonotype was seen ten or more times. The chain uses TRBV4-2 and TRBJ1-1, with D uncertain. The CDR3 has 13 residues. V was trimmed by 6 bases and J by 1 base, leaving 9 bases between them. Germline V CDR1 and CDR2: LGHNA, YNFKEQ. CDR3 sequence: CASRIDSNTEAFF. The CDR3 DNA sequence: TGTGCCAGCAGAATAGACTCGAACACTGAAGCTTTCTTT.

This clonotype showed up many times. This CDR3 is CASSLLLAGGPSIPHEQYF. In nucleotides, the CDR3 is TGTGCCAGCAGCTTGCTTCTAGCGGGGGGGCCTAGTATCCCCCACGAGCAGTACTTC. The chain is built from TRBV5-4 and TRBJ2-7; TRBD2 matches at 12 bases. This CDR3 has 19 amino acids. Germline V lookup: CDR1 SGHNT, CDR2 YYREEE (reference sequence). Trimming cost V 1 base and J 5 bases; bases outside gene matches: 16.

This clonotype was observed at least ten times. The CDR3 DNA is TGTGCCAGCAGCTTCTCTAGCGGGGGAGACAATGAGCAGTTCTTC. Protein product: CASSFSSGGDNEQFF. The V and J genes are TRBV5-4 and TRBJ2-1; 10 nucleotides line up with TRBD2. The CDR3 sequence is 15 residues long. With V trimmed by 2 bases and J by 5 bases, 4 bases remained unmatched. CDR1 and CDR2 from the germline V gene are SGHNT and YYREEE (reference sequence). The full variable domain, in which reference TRBV5-4 and TRBJ2-1 provide the parts outside the CDR3, is ETGVTQSPTHLIKTRGQQVTLRCSSQSGHNTVSWYQQALGQGPQFIFQYYREEENGRGNFPPRFSGLQFPNYSSELNVNALELDDSALYLCASSFSSGGDNEQFFGPGTRLTVL.

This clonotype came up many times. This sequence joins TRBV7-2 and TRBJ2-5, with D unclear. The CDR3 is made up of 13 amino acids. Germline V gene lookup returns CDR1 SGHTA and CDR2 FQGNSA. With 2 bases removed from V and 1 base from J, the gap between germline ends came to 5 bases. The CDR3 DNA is TGTGCCAGCAGCTTAAACCGCCAAGAGACCCAGTACTTC. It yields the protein CASSLNRQETQYF.

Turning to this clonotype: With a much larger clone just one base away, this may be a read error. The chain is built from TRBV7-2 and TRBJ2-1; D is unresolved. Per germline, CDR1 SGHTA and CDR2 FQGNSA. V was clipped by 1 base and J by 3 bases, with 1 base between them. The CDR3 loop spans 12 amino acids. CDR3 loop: CTSSLDYNEQFF. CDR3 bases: TGTACCAGCAGCTTAGACTACAATGAGCAGTTCTTC.

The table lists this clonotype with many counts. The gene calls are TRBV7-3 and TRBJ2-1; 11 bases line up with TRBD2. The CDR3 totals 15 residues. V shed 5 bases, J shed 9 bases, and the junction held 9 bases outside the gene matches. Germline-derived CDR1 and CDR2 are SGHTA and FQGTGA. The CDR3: CASSPLAGGLGEQFF. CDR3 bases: TGTGCCAGCAGCCCCTTAGCGGGGGGGCTTGGTGAGCAGTTCTTC. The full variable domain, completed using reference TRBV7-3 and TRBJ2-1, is GAGVSQTPSNKVTEKGKYVELRCDPISGHTALYWYRQSLGQGPEFLIYFQGTGAADDSGLPNDRFFAVRPEGSVSTLKIQRTERGDSAVYLCASSPLAGGLGEQFFGPGTRLTVL.

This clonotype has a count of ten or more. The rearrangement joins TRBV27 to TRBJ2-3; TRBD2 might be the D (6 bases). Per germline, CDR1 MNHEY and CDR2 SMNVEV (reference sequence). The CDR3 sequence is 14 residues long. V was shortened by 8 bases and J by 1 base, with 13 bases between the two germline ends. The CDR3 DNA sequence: TGTGCCAGCGCCAACTGGGGGGGCACAGATACGCAGTATTTT. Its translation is CASANWGGTDTQYF.

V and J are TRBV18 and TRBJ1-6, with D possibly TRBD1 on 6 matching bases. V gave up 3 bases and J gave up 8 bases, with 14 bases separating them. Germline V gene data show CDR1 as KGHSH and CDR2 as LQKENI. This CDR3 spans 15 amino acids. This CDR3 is CASSPNGGGDSPLHF. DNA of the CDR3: TGTGCCAGCTCACCGAACGGAGGGGGGGATTCACCCCTCCACTTT. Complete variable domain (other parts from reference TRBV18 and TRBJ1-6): NAGVMQNPRHLVRRRGQEARLRCSPMKGHSHVYWYRQLPEEGLKFMVYLQKENIIDESGMPKERFSAEFPKEGPSILRIQQVVRGDSAAYFCASSPNGGGDSPLHFGNGTRLTVT.

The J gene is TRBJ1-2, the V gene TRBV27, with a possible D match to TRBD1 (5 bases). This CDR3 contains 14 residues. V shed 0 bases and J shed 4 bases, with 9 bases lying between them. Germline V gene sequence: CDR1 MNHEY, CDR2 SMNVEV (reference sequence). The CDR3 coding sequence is TGTGCCAGCAGTTTATCGGGGGGATCCTATGGCTACACCTTC. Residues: CASSLSGGSYGYTF.

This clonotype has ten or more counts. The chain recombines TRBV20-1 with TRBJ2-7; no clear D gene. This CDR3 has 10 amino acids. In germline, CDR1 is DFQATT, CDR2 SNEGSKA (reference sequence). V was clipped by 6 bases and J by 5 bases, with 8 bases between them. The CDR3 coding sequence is TGCAGTGCGACCCAACACGAGCAGTACTTC. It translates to CSATQHEQYF.

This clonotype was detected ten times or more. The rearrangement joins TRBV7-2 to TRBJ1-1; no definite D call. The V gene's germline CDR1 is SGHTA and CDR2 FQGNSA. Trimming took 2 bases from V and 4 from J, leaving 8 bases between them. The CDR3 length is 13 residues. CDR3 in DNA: TGTGCCAGCAGCTTACTTACCCTCACTGAAGCTTTCTTT. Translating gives CASSLLTLTEAFF.

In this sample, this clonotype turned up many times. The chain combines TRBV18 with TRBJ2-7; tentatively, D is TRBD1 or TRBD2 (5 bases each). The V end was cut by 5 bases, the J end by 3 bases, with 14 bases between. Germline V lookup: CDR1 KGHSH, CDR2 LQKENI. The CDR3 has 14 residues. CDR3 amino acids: CASSTGGPNYEQYF. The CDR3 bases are TGTGCCAGCTCAACTGGGGGACCCAACTACGAGCAGTACTTC.

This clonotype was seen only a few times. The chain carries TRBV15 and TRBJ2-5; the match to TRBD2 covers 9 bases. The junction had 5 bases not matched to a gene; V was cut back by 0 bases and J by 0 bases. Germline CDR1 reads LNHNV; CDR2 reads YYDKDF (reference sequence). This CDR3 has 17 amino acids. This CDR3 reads CATSREVSGGYQETQYF. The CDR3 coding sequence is TGTGCCACCAGCAGAGAAGTCAGCGGGGGGTACCAAGAGACCCAGTACTTC.

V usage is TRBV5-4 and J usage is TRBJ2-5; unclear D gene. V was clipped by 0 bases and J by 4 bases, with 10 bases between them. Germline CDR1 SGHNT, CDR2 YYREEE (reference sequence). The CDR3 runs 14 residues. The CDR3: CASSLDANSETQYF. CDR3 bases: TGTGCCAGCAGCTTGGACGCGAACTCAGAGACCCAGTACTTC.

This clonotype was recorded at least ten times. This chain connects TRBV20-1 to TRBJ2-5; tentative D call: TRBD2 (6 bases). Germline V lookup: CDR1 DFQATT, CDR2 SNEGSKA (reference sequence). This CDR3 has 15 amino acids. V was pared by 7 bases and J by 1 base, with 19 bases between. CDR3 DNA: TGCAGTGTTCAGACGCGGGGCCGAATCCAAGAGACCCAGTACTTC. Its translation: CSVQTRGRIQETQYF.

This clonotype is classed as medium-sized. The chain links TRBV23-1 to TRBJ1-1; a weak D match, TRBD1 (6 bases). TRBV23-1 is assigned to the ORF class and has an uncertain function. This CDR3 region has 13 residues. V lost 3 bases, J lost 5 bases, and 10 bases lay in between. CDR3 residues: CASSHGGGTEAFF. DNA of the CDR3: TGCGCCAGCAGTCATGGAGGGGGAACTGAAGCTTTCTTT.

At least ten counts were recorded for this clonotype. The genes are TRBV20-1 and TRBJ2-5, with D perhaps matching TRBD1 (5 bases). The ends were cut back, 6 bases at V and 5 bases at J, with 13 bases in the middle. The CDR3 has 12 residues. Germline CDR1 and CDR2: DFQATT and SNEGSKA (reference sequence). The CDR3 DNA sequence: TGCAGTGCCAAGGGGTTAGGGGAGACCCAGTACTTC. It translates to CSAKGLGETQYF.

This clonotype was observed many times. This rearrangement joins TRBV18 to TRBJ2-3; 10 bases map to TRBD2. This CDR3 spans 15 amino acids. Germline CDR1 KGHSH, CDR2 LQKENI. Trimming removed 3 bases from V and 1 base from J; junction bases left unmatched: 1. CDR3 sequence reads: CASSPTSGGTDTQYF. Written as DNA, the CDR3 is TGTGCCAGCTCACCCACTAGCGGGGGCACAGATACGCAGTATTTT.

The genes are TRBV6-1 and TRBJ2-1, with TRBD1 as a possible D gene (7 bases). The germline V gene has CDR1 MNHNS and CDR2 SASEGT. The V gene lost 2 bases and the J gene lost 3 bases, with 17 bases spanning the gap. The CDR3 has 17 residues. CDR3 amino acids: CASSEPAGGTFYNEQFF. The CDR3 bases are TGTGCCAGCAGTGAACCAGCAGGGGGGACTTTCTACAATGAGCAGTTCTTC.

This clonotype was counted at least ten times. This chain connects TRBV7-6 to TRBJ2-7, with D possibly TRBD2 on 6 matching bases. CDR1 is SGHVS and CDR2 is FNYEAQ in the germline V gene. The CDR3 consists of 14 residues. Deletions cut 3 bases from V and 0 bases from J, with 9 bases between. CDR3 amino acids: CASSLLGLSYEQYF. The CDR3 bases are TGTGCCAGCAGCTTGTTGGGACTCTCCTACGAGCAGTACTTC.